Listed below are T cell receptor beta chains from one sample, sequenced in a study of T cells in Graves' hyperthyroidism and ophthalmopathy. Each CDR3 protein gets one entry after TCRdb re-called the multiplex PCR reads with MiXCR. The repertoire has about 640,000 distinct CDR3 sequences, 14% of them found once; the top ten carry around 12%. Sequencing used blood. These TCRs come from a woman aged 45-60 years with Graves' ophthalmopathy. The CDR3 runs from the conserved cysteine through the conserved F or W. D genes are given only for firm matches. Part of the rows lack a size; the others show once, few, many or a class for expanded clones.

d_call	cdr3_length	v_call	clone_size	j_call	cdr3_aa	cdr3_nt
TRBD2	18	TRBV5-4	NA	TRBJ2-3	CASSLGGTSAIVTDTQYF	TGTGCCAGCAGCTTGGGGGGGACTAGCGCCATTGTGACAGATACGCAGTATTTT
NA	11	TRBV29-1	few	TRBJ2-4	CSVGGPMLQYF	TGCAGCGTTGGTGGACCCATGCTTCAGTACTTC
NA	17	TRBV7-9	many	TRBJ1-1	CASSYPTQGRTDTEAFF	TGTGCCAGCAGCTATCCCACACAGGGTCGGACGGACACTGAAGCTTTCTTT
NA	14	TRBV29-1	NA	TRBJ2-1	CSVGRDTPYNEQFF	TGCAGCGTTGGAAGGGACACCCCCTACAATGAGCAGTTCTTC
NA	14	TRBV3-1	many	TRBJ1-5	CASSQDLVEQPQHF	TGTGCCAGCAGCCAAGATTTGGTGGAGCAGCCCCAGCATTTT
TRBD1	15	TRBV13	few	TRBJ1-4	CASSTPRGANEKLFF	TGTGCCAGCAGCACCCCCAGGGGGGCTAATGAAAAACTGTTTTTT
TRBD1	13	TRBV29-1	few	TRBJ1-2	CSVPGQEHYGYTF	TGCAGCGTACCGGGACAGGAACACTATGGCTACACCTTC
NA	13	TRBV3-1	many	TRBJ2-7	CASSTTGSYEQYF	TGTGCCAGCAGCACAACAGGGTCCTACGAGCAGTACTTC
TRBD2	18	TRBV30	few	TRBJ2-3	CAWSQSGTSGLYTDTQYF	TGTGCCTGGAGTCAAAGCGGGACTAGCGGGTTGTACACAGATACGCAGTATTTT
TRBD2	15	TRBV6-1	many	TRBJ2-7	CASRVAGAISYEQYF	TGTGCCAGCAGAGTAGCGGGAGCTATCTCCTACGAGCAGTACTTC
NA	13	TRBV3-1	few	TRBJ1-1	CASSQGRGPEAFF	TGTGCCAGCAGCCAAGGGAGGGGCCCTGAAGCTTTCTTT
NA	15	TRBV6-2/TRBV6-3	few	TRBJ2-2	CASSYVEPNTGELFF	TGTGCCAGCAGTTACGTGGAACCGAACACCGGGGAGCTGTTTTTT
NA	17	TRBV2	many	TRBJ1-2	CASSEVGPGLTLDGYTF	TGTGCCAGCAGTGAAGTCGGTCCGGGACTTACGTTGGATGGCTACACCTTC
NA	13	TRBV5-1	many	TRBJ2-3	CASSSVRTDTQYF	TGCGCCAGCAGCTCGGTCCGCACAGATACGCAGTATTTT
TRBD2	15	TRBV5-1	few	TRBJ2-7	CASSLGAGAFYEQYF	TGCGCCAGCAGCTTGGGGGCGGGAGCTTTCTACGAGCAGTACTTC
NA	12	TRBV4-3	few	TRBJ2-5	CASSQDFETQYF	TGCGCCAGCAGCCAAGACTTTGAGACCCAGTACTTC
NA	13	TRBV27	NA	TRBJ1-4	CASTFVLGEKLFF	TGTGCCAGCACCTTTGTGCTAGGAGAAAAACTGTTTTTT
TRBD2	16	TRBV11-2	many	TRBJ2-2	CASRTLAGGNTGELFF	TGTGCCAGCAGAACACTAGCGGGAGGGAACACCGGGGAGCTGTTTTTT
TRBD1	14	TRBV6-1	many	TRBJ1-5	CASSDRTGSQPQHF	TGTGCCAGCAGTGACCGGACAGGTTCTCAGCCCCAGCATTTT
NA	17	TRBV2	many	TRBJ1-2	CASKGSPKGRGDYGYTF	TGTGCCAGCAAGGGCAGTCCTAAGGGTCGGGGAGACTATGGCTACACCTTC
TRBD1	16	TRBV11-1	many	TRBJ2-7	CASSWSTGTGVHEQYF	TGTGCCAGCAGCTGGAGTACCGGCACAGGGGTCCACGAGCAGTACTTC
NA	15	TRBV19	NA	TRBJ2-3	CASSTQDVVTDTQYF	TGTGCCAGTAGTACCCAGGACGTGGTCACAGATACGCAGTATTTT
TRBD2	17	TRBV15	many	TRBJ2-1	CATSRGLAGVGGNEQFF	TGTGCCACCAGCAGAGGGCTAGCGGGAGTTGGTGGGAATGAGCAGTTCTTC
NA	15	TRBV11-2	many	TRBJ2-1	CASSLESPPPNEQFF	TGTGCCAGCAGCTTAGAGAGCCCCCCCCCCAATGAGCAGTTCTTC
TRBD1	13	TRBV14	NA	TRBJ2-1	CASSLLTGGLQFF	TGTGCCAGCAGCCTACTGACAGGGGGTTTGCAGTTCTTC
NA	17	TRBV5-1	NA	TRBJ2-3	CASSLRGNRERTDTQYF	TGCGCCAGCAGCTTGAGGGGCAACAGGGAGAGGACAGATACGCAGTATTTT
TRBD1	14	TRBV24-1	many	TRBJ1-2	CATSDRTGALGYTF	TGTGCCACCAGTGATCGTACAGGGGCTCTCGGCTACACCTTC
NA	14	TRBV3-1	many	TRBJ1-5	CASSRQRSNQPQHF	TGTGCCAGCAGCCGTCAAAGGAGCAATCAGCCCCAGCATTTT
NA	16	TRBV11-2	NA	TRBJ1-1	CASSSGLEQPHTEAFF	TGTGCCAGCAGCTCGGGGTTGGAGCAGCCCCACACTGAAGCTTTCTTT
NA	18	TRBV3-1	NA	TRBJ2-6	CASSQEGGGWTGANVLTF	TGTGCCAGCAGCCAAGAAGGTGGGGGGTGGACTGGGGCCAACGTCCTGACTTTC
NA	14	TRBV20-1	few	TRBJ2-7	CSAGIPGQSYEQYF	TGCAGTGCTGGCATACCGGGACAATCCTACGAGCAGTACTTC
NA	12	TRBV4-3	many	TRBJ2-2	CASSQDETELFF	TGCGCCAGCAGCCAAGATGAGACGGAGCTGTTTTTT
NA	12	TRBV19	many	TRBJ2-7	CASSMQGHEQYF	TGTGCCAGTAGTATGCAGGGCCACGAGCAGTACTTC
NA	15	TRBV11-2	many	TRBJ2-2	CASSSYRESTGELFF	TGTGCCAGCAGCTCTTACAGGGAGAGCACCGGGGAGCTGTTTTTT
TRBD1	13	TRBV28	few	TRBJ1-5	CASRRDSHQPQHF	TGTGCCAGCAGACGGGACAGTCATCAGCCCCAGCATTTT
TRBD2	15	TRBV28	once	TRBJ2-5	CASSGTSGDQETQYF	TGTGCCAGCAGTGGGACTAGCGGGGATCAAGAGACCCAGTACTTC
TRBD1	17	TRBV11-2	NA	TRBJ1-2	CASSGTGGQPQPHGYTF	TGTGCCAGCAGCGGAACAGGGGGACAGCCCCAGCCCCATGGCTACACCTTC
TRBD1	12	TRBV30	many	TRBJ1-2	CAWTGTGYGYTF	TGTGCCTGGACCGGGACAGGCTATGGCTACACCTTC
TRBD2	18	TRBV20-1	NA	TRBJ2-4	CSALGTSGRAVAKNIQYF	TGCAGTGCTTTGGGGACTAGCGGGAGGGCCGTGGCCAAAAACATTCAGTACTTC
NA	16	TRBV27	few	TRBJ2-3	CASSLSRAGRTDTQYF	TGTGCCAGCAGTTTATCAAGGGCAGGGCGGACAGATACGCAGTATTTT
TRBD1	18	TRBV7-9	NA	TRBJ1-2	CASSPIQSRDRGREGYTF	TGTGCCAGCAGCCCTATTCAATCCCGGGACAGGGGGCGCGAGGGCTACACCTTC
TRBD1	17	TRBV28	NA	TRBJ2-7	CASSSARTGVFGYEQYF	TGCGCCAGCAGTTCGGCACGGACAGGGGTGTTTGGCTACGAGCAGTACTTC
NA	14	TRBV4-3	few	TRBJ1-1	CASSQDVGTRRAFF	TGCGCCAGCAGCCAAGATGTTGGGACAAGAAGAGCTTTCTTT
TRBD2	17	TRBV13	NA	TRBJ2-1	CASSSPSSGRARDEQFF	TGTGCCAGCAGCTCCCCATCTAGCGGGAGGGCCAGGGATGAGCAGTTCTTC
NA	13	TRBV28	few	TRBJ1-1	CASSAPGGLGAFF	TGTGCCAGCAGTGCCCCGGGAGGTTTGGGGGCTTTCTTT
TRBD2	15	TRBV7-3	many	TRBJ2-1	CASSQWGGSGNEQFF	TGTGCCAGCAGCCAATGGGGCGGGAGTGGTAATGAGCAGTTCTTC